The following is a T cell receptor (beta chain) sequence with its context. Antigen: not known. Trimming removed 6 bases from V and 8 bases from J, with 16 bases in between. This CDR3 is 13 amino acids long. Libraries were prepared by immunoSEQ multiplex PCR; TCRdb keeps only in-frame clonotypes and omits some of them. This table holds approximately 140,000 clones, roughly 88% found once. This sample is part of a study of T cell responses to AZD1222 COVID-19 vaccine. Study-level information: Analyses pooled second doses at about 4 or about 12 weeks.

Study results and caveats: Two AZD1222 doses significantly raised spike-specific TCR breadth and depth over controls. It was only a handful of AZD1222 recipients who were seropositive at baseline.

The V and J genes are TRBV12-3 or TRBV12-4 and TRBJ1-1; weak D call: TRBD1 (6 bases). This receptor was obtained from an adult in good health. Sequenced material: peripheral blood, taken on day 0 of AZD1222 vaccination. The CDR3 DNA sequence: TGTGCCAGCAGACTAGGACAGTCCTCAGAAGCTTTCTTT. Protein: CASRLGQSSEAFF.